This T cell receptor beta chain was captured by sequencing in a study of T-cell memory formation after mild COVID-19. On the study more broadly: Largely, TCR clusters stayed within a single donor. Findings and caveats of the study: Researchers report contracting CD4+ clones mostly in CM and EM, with CD8+ clones in EMRA. Among clones contracting day 15 to 85, CD4/CD8 was balanced, whereas later expanders leaned CD4+.

Per the germline V gene, CDR1 is LGHDT and CDR2 is YNNKEL (reference sequence). The V end was cut by 7 bases, the J end by 3 bases, with 26 bases between. This CDR3 has 18 amino acids. MiXCR was run by TCRdb on the 5' RACE reads, yielding one entry per CDR3 protein. The table records around 450,000 distinct CDR3 sequences, 20% of them present only once. Worth noting for this clonotype: What it binds is not known.

The sample comprised PBMCs or a T cell subset sorted from them (not recorded which). The sequence derives from an adult woman who had mild COVID-19 (a few samples of this study predate the infection). Cell type and time point are not known. The chain links TRBV3-1 to TRBJ2-3, with D possibly matching TRBD2 (6 bases). CDR3 in amino acids: CASTPSGWSLRGTDTQYF. CDR3 sequence (DNA): TGTGCCAGCACCCCTTCCGGCTGGAGCCTCCGGGGGACAGATACGCAGTATTTT.